The 18 T cell receptor beta chains below were found in one sample sequenced in a study of read filtering for tumor transcriptome and immune sequencing. From roughly 400 ng of RNA, a library with molecular barcoded alpha/delta and beta/gamma adaptors was made. Each CDR3 protein is one row after TCRdb ran MiXCR on the reads. The table has about 45,000 distinct CDR3 sequences, less than 20% seen once. The specimen sequenced was a population of CD138-negative cells sorted from bone marrow. Source of these receptors: a donor at least 40 years old with multiple myeloma.

This clonotype was recorded at least ten times. The rearrangement uses TRBV2 and TRBJ2-2, with 10 bases identical to TRBD2. V was pared by 4 bases and J by 4 bases, with 6 bases of the junction left unmatched. The V gene's germline CDR1 is SNHLY and CDR2 FYNNEI. The CDR3 consists of 16 residues. The chain's CDR3 is CASSARLAGFTGELFF. DNA for the CDR3: TGTGCCAGCAGTGCTAGACTAGCGGGTTTCACCGGGGAGCTGTTTTTT. Complete variable domain (other parts from reference TRBV2 and TRBJ2-2): EPEVTQTPSHQVTQMGQEVILRCVPISNHLYFYWYRQILGQKVEFLVSFYNNEISEKSEIFDDQFSVERPDGSNFTLKIRSTKLEDSAMYFCASSARLAGFTGELFFGEGSRLTVL.

This clonotype was seen once. Since the CDR3 does not end with the conserved phenylalanine or tryptophan, this likely comes from a read error. The chain employs TRBV20-1 and TRBJ2-1; 12 positions match TRBD2. The CDR3 covers 13 residues. The germline gives CDR1 DFQATT, CDR2 SNEGSKA (reference sequence). Trimming cost V 4 bases and J 6 bases; bases outside gene matches: 1. CDR3 nucleotides: TGCAGTGCTATGACTAGCGGGAGCAATGAGCAGTTCCTC. Its protein is CSAMTSGSNEQFL.

A note on this clonotype: A much larger clone is a single base away; this may be a read error. V and J are TRBV28 and TRBJ2-7, with D possibly being TRBD2 (5 bases). The CDR3 length is 12 residues. Germline CDR1 reads MDHEN; CDR2 reads SYDVKM. The ends were cut back, 11 bases at V and 7 bases at J, with 18 bases in the middle. This CDR3 is CAASTGLGEQYF. The CDR3 DNA follows: TGTGCCGCCTCAACGGGGTTGGGGGAGCAGTACTTC.

This clonotype was seen at least ten times. This chain uses TRBV5-6 with TRBJ2-5, with 10 bases that match TRBD1. The CDR3 loop spans 14 amino acids. The ends lost 9 bases at V and 1 base at J; junction bases unmatched: 6. CDR1 is SGHDT and CDR2 is YYEEEE in the germline V gene. CDR3 loop: CATTGQGGQETQYF. In DNA, the CDR3 is TGTGCCACCACCGGACAGGGGGGCCAAGAGACCCAGTACTTC. Complete variable domain (other parts from reference TRBV5-6 and TRBJ2-5): DAGVTQSPTHLIKTRGQQVTLRCSPKSGHDTVSWYQQALGQGPQFIFQYYEEEERQRGNFPDRFSGHQFPNYSSELNVNALLLGDSALYLCATTGQGGQETQYFGPGTRLLVL.

This clonotype came up many times. This sequence joins TRBV20-1 and TRBJ2-5; 10 bases align to TRBD2. This CDR3 has 15 amino acids. V shed 6 bases, J shed 5 bases, and the junction held 12 bases outside the gene matches. The germline gives CDR1 DFQATT, CDR2 SNEGSKA (reference sequence). The CDR3 protein is CSADPGAGGPETQYF. CDR3 DNA: TGCAGTGCAGACCCTGGAGCGGGAGGGCCGGAGACCCAGTACTTC.

With respect to this clonotype: A single base separates this from a much larger clone, so it may be a read error. Because the CDR3 is missing its conserved closing phenylalanine or tryptophan, this is likely a read error. The chain uses TRBV6-6 and TRBJ2-7; the D is unclear. Trimming removed 5 bases at V and 6 bases at J, with 8 bases between. Germline loops: CDR1 MNHNY, CDR2 SVGAGI (reference sequence). The CDR3 is 11 residues long. CDR3 DNA sequence: TGTGCCAGCAGTCGGTACCGCGAGCAGTACCTC. Its translation is CASSRYREQYL.

This clonotype was seen ten or more times. V is TRBV29-1 and J is TRBJ2-3; D possibly corresponds to TRBD1 (8 bases). The CDR3 covers 15 residues. Germline-derived CDR1 and CDR2 are SQVTM and ANQGSEA. V dropped 7 bases and J dropped 0 bases, with 17 bases sitting between them. The DNA for the CDR3 is TGCAGCGCTACAGGGGGGGGATCTAGCACAGATACGCAGTATTTT. Residues: CSATGGGSSTDTQYF.

This clonotype has at least ten counts. The chain links TRBV27 to TRBJ2-1; TRBD2 matches at 10 bases. Germline CDR1 is MNHEY and CDR2 is SMNVEV (reference sequence). V shed 5 bases and J 1 base; nucleotides not matched to a gene: 2. The CDR3 spans 15 residues. CDR3 DNA sequence: TGTGCCAGCAGTCTTAGCGGGAGGTCCTACAATGAGCAGTTCTTC. This codes for CASSLSGRSYNEQFF.

The gene calls are TRBV7-7 and TRBJ1-1, with D uncertain. Trimming stripped 5 bases from V and 4 bases from J, with 11 bases between. CDR1 and CDR2 (germline): SSHAT, FNYEAQ (reference sequence). This CDR3 has 13 residues. This CDR3 is CASSLDLTTEAFF. The CDR3 DNA sequence: TGTGCCAGCAGCCTAGACCTCACCACTGAAGCTTTCTTT.

Ten or more counts support this clonotype. The J gene is TRBJ2-3, the V gene TRBV7-2; 10 nucleotides agree with TRBD2. The CDR3 consists of 16 residues. Losses at the gene ends were 3 bases for V and 1 base for J; bases not matched to a gene: 4. Germline V gene data show CDR1 as SGHTA and CDR2 as FQGNSA. The CDR3 spells CASSFASGSGTDTQYF. The CDR3 nucleotides are TGTGCCAGCAGCTTTGCTAGCGGGAGCGGCACAGATACGCAGTATTTT.

The rearrangement links TRBV6-5 to TRBJ1-2; a possible D gene is TRBD1 (5 bases). Germline CDR1 reads MNHEY; CDR2 reads SVGAGI. The CDR3 extends over 13 amino acids. With 6 bases removed from V and 4 bases from J, the gap between germline ends came to 12 bases. CDR3 in amino acids: CASSYDRGYGYTF. For the CDR3, the DNA is TGTGCCAGCAGCTACGACAGAGGCTATGGCTACACCTTC.

This clonotype is classed as medium-sized (0.01 to 0.1%). The chain couples TRBV28 to TRBJ2-1; either TRBD1 or TRBD2 may supply D (5 bases each). Germline loops: CDR1 MDHEN, CDR2 SYDVKM. The CDR3 extends over 14 amino acids. V gave up 4 bases and J gave up 6 bases, with 13 bases separating them. The CDR3 loop reads CASSSIRGLNEQFF. CDR3 bases: TGTGCCAGCAGTTCAATCCGGGGCCTCAATGAGCAGTTCTTC.

The sample holds many counts of this clonotype. V is TRBV7-9 and J is TRBJ1-1, with 7 bases fitting TRBD1. This CDR3 is built from 18 residues. CDR1 and CDR2 from the germline V gene are SEHNR and FQNEAQ (reference sequence). Germline trimming cut 4 bases from V and 1 base from J; bases unmatched to any gene: 15. This chain's CDR3 is CASSSDTGTVAWNTEAFF. CDR3 DNA sequence: TGTGCCAGCAGCTCCGACACCGGGACAGTGGCATGGAACACTGAAGCTTTCTTT. The full variable domain, its missing parts supplied by reference TRBV7-9 and TRBJ1-1, is DTGVSQNPRHKITKRGQNVTFRCDPISEHNRLYWYRQTLGQGPEFLTYFQNEAQLEKSRLLSDRFSAERPKGSFSTLEIQRTEQGDSAMYLCASSSDTGTVAWNTEAFFGQGTRLTVV.

Ten or more counts support this clonotype. The gene calls are TRBV2 and TRBJ2-2; tentative D call: TRBD2 (6 bases). The CDR3 is made up of 14 amino acids. The germline gives CDR1 SNHLY, CDR2 FYNNEI. V was cut by 7 bases and J by 4 bases, with 13 bases left in between. In nucleotides, the CDR3 is TGTGCCAGCACCAACGGGAGATCCACCGGGGAGCTGTTTTTT. It is translated as CASTNGRSTGELFF.

This clonotype was picked up many times. The chain uses TRBV28 and TRBJ1-5; weak D call: TRBD1 (6 bases). Germline CDR1 is MDHEN and CDR2 is SYDVKM. This CDR3 contains 15 residues. V was cut by 5 bases and J by 6 bases, with 17 bases left in between. CDR3 DNA sequence: TGTGCCAGCAGTCCACCGGCGGGGGGGGCTCAGCCCCAGCATTTT. Its translation: CASSPPAGGAQPQHF.

As to this clonotype: A much larger clone differs from this one at a single base, so this may be a read error. The V and J genes are TRBV6-6 and TRBJ2-1; possible D gene TRBD1, 6 bases. V was trimmed by 2 bases and J by 10 bases, leaving 12 bases between them. From germline, CDR1 is MNHNY and CDR2 SVGAGI (reference sequence). This CDR3 is 13 amino acids long. The CDR3 sequence is CASSYTDRQEQFF. The CDR3 nucleotides read TGTGCCAGCAGTTACACCGACAGGCAAGAGCAGTTCTTC.

This clonotype has a count of ten or more. V is TRBV12-5 and J is TRBJ1-6, with D maybe TRBD1 (6 bases). This CDR3 has 14 amino acids. V shed 3 bases and J shed 10 bases, with 13 bases lying between them. CDR1 and CDR2 (germline): LGHNT, FRNRAP. The CDR3: CASGFGRGGSPLHF. The CDR3 DNA follows: TGTGCTAGTGGTTTTGGCAGGGGAGGATCACCCCTCCACTTT. The whole variable domain, remainder taken from reference TRBV12-5 and TRBJ1-6, is DARVTQTPRHKVTEMGQEVTMRCQPILGHNTVFWYRQTMMQGLELLAYFRNRAPLDDSGMPKDRFSAEMPDATLATLKIQPSEPRDSAVYFCASGFGRGGSPLHFGNGTRLTVT.

This clonotype was counted many times. The J gene is TRBJ2-7, the V gene TRBV7-8; D gene uncertain. Trimming removed 1 base at V and 6 bases at J, with 7 bases between. CDR3 length: 12 amino acids. CDR1 and CDR2 (germline): SGHVS, FQNEAQ. This chain's CDR3 is CASSLGGAEQYF. The CDR3 coding sequence is TGTGCCAGCAGCTTAGGTGGCGCCGAGCAGTACTTC.